This TCR beta chain was documented in a study of CD8+CD57+ T cells in acquired aplastic anemia. Looking at the study overall: An average of about 3.2 ug of DNA was obtained from sorted CD4+ and CD8+ cells.

The sample holds a few counts of this clonotype. The target antigen is unknown. Genomic DNA constituted the template upon which TCR beta VDJ and CDR3 profiling was performed. TCRdb re-analysed the reads in MiXCR, keeping a single row per CDR3 protein. This sample has under 200,000 distinct CDR3 sequences, with 71% found just once. The CDR3 covers 15 residues. Unmatched junction bases numbered 7, after V lost 4 bases and J lost 5 bases. Germline CDR1 DFQATT, CDR2 SNEGSKA (reference sequence). Study-level findings and limits: Overlap between patients and controls comprised about 28 CD8+ CDR3 sequences. Simpson's diversity of CD8+ cells was not significantly different in patients compared with controls.

It was patients with CD8+CD57+ cell expansion by flow cytometry who were chosen for sequencing. The study sampled blood from patients who had received no therapy. This chain connects TRBV20-1 to TRBJ2-7; 14 nucleotides match TRBD2. The material sequenced was sorted CD4+, CD8+, or CD8+CD57+ T cells (not recorded which) from PBMCs. The TCR was taken from a human donor with aplastic anemia. The DNA for the CDR3 is TGCAGTGCTACCAGACTAGCGGGAGGGCCCCACGAGCAGTACTTC. Protein: CSATRLAGGPHEQYF.